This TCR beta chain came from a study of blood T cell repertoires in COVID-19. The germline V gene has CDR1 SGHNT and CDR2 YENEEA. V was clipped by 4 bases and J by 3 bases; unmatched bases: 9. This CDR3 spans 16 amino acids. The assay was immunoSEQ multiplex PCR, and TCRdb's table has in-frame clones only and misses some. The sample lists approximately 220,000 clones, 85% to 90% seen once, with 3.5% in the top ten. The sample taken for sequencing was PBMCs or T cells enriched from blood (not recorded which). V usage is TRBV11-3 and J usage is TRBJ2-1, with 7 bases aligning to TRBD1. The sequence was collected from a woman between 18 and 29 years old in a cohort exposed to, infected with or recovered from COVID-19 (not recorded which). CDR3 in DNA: TGTGCCAGCAGCTCCGGGGAAGGGGGCTACTACAATGAGCAGTTCTTC. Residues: CASSSGEGGYYNEQFF.